This T cell receptor (beta chain) comes out of a study of blood T cells in healthy people across ages. A sample-barcoded 5' primer and a J-beta primer mix were used in a second PCR of roughly 7 to 12 cycles. Using its own MiXCR run on the 5' RACE reads, TCRdb lists one record per CDR3 protein. Here the sample spans about 800,000 distinct CDR3 sequences, 58% being singletons. This clonotype originated in a young man in good health. Sequenced input: blood.

CDR3 DNA sequence: TGTGCCAGCAGCCGGCCGGGACAGGGGATTCAGCCCCAGCATTTT. Translated: CASSRPGQGIQPQHF. J is TRBJ1-5 and V is TRBV28, with 10 bases aligning to TRBD1. The CDR3 is 15 amino acids. Germline assignment: CDR1 MDHEN and CDR2 SYDVKM. J was trimmed by 6 bases and V by 6 bases; bases with no gene match: 8.